This TCR beta chain is drawn from a study of T cell clones after liver transplantation. At the level of the study: Subjects received no induction therapy and standard immunosuppression until randomization at 12-24 months post-transplant. Patients counted as tolerant after at least one year off all immunosuppression, enzymes not exceeding twice normal.

Clones were read by immunoSEQ multiplex PCR, and TCRdb kept only the in-frame ones, dropping some. The sample shows fewer than 110,000 clones, around 80% of them seen only once. The germline V gene encodes CDR1 SGHAT and CDR2 FQNNGV. The germline V and J ends were trimmed by 8 bases and 2 bases, with 9 bases remaining between them. The CDR3 has 12 amino acids. The source of this sequence is a human patient who received a liver transplant. T cells may partly derive from the graft donor. The sequences come from CD4+ T cells from blood, collected around 4 years after liver transplant. The V gene is TRBV11-2, the J gene TRBJ1-1; perhaps TRBD1 as D (5 bases). Here the CDR3 DNA reads TGTGCCAGCGAACAGGCCAACACTGAAGCTTTCTTT. The encoded protein is CASEQANTEAFF.